This T cell receptor beta chain derives from a study of shared clonotypes between healthy human individuals. The CDR3 covers 14 residues. CDR1 MGHRA and CDR2 YSYEKL come from the germline V gene. The V end was cut by 2 bases, the J end by 5 bases, with 13 bases between. The method was immunoSEQ multiplex PCR; TCRdb's version includes in-frame clones alone and lacks a portion of them. The sample shows more than 900,000 clones, about 80% of them seen only once. This clone showed up just a few times. The source material was memory CD4+ T cells from PBMCs. Subset given: CD45RA-negative fraction. The genes are TRBV4-1 and TRBJ2-7; tentatively, D is TRBD1 (5 bases). This clonotype was sampled from a man aged 18 to 29 in good health. Some clones in this sample may be carry-over from other donors' samples. The DNA of the CDR3 is TGCGCCAGCAGCCAATCCCGAAGCAGGGACGAGCAGTACTTC. Its translation is CASSQSRSRDEQYF.